Shown below are 18 T cell receptor beta chains from a single sample sequenced in a study of cytomegalovirus exposure and HLA in healthy donors. In the PCR, 60 Vbeta and 13 Jbeta primers were used. Assay used: immunoSEQ multiplex PCR; TCRdb lists only in-frame clones, some missing. The table shows approximately 160,000 clones, with 80% occurring only once. Sequencing was done on a sample of PBMCs. The receptors here all came from a woman in her 50s in good health and CMV-seropositive.

The rearrangement joins TRBV11-2 to TRBJ1-2, with a possible D match to TRBD1 (6 bases). The CDR3 spans 13 residues. Germline CDR1 is SGHAT and CDR2 is FQNNGV. Trimming took 5 bases from V and 3 from J, leaving 10 bases between them. Here the CDR3 reads CASSPGADYGYTF. CDR3 in DNA: TGTGCCAGCAGCCCAGGGGCTGACTATGGCTACACCTTC.

Comment on this clone: Other DNA variants within this sample encode the same CDR3. This sequence joins TRBV25-1 and TRBJ1-4; a possible D gene is TRBD1 (6 bases). The CDR3 length is 18 residues. V dropped 2 bases and J dropped 5 bases, with 21 bases sitting between them. CDR1 is MGHDK and CDR2 is SYGVNS in the germline V gene. The DNA of the CDR3 is TGTGCCAGCAGTGAACCCGCCCCAGGACAGACTTTAAATGAAAAACTGTTTTTT. The encoded protein is CASSEPAPGQTLNEKLFF.

The sample holds one count of this clone. V usage is TRBV2 and J usage is TRBJ1-2, with TRBD1 matching 12 bases. The germline V gene has CDR1 SNHLY and CDR2 FYNNEI. V lost 4 bases to trimming and J lost 8 bases; unmatched junction nucleotides: 5. The CDR3 is 14 amino acids. CDR3 loop: CASSGGQGARGYTF. Here the CDR3 DNA reads TGTGCCAGCAGTGGGGGACAGGGGGCGCGGGGCTACACCTTC.

This clone has just one count. The rearrangement joins TRBV7-9 to TRBJ2-1; 7 nucleotides match TRBD2. CDR1 is SEHNR, CDR2 FQNEAQ, per germline (reference sequence). V was clipped by 3 bases and J by 7 bases; unmatched bases: 3. This CDR3 is built from 13 residues. CDR3 bases: TGTGCCAGCAGCTTGGGGACTACTAATGAGCAGTTCTTC. It encodes CASSLGTTNEQFF.

A word on this clone: This same CDR3 is encoded by further DNA sequences in the sample. The DNA of the CDR3 is TGTGCCAGCAGCTTAGGGCACTCTGGAAACACCATATATTTT. Protein: CASSLGHSGNTIYF. This sequence joins TRBV7-2 and TRBJ1-3; D is uncertain. Trimming removed 1 base from V and 0 bases from J, with 4 bases in between. The CDR3 loop spans 14 amino acids. Germline V CDR1 and CDR2: SGHTA, FQGNSA. The full variable domain, with the rest looked up from reference TRBV7-2 and TRBJ1-3, is GAGVSQSPSNKVTEKGKDVELRCDPISGHTALYWYRQSLGQGLEFLIYFQGNSAPDKSGLPSDRFSAERTGGSVSTLTIQRTQQEDSAVYLCASSLGHSGNTIYFGEGSWLTVV.

J is TRBJ2-7 and V is TRBV4-2; possible D gene TRBD2, 5 bases. V was shortened by 0 bases and J by 9 bases, with 9 bases between the two germline ends. Germline CDR1 LGHNA, CDR2 YNFKEQ. The CDR3 runs 12 residues. This CDR3 reads CASSQDGRGQYF. The DNA for the CDR3 is TGTGCCAGCAGCCAAGACGGACGGGGGCAGTACTTC.

The chain couples TRBV4-3 to TRBJ2-2, with 12 bases matching TRBD1. This CDR3 has 16 residues. Germline V gene sequence: CDR1 LGHNA, CDR2 YSLEER. The trim removed 6 bases at V and 4 bases at J, leaving 6 bases unmatched. The CDR3 bases are TGCGCCAGCAGGGGACAGGGGGCGGTAGGCACCGGGGAGCTGTTTTTT. It yields the protein CASRGQGAVGTGELFF.

This chain uses TRBV5-1 with TRBJ2-3, with D maybe TRBD2 (5 bases). Germline CDR1 SGHRS, CDR2 YFSETQ. The CDR3 is 15 residues long. V was shortened by 6 bases and J by 2 bases, with 16 bases between the two germline ends. The CDR3 spells CASTAPGRPTDTQYF. The CDR3 region has the DNA TGCGCCAGCACCGCACCGGGAAGACCCACAGATACGCAGTATTTT.

The chain recombines TRBV20-1 with TRBJ1-2, with 8 nucleotides matching TRBD1. The CDR3 is 11 residues long. Trimming at V came to 4 bases and at J to 8 bases, leaving 3 bases not matched to a gene. The germline V gene has CDR1 DFQATT and CDR2 SNEGSKA (reference sequence). CDR3 bases: TGCAGTGCTACAGGGGGCGGGGGCTACACCTTC. Its translation is CSATGGGGYTF.

The gene calls are TRBV7-2 and TRBJ2-3, with 8 bases lining up with TRBD2. The CDR3 covers 19 residues. The V gene end was trimmed by 2 bases and the J gene end by 9 bases; junction bases not matched to a gene: 22. Germline CDR1 SGHTA, CDR2 FQGNSA. CDR3 DNA: TGTGCCAGCAGCTTATCATTAGGGGGGGCGGGAGGCTCCGGGGGGACGCAGTATTTT. Translating it yields CASSLSLGGAGGSGGTQYF.

This chain uses TRBV28 with TRBJ1-1, with D unclear. Germline assignment: CDR1 MDHEN and CDR2 SYDVKM. V was cut by 7 bases and J by 6 bases, with 6 bases left in between. The CDR3 is 10 residues long. The CDR3 DNA is TGTGCCAGCATGGACTCTGAAGCTTTCTTT. Its translation is CASMDSEAFF.

V is TRBV4-2 and J is TRBJ2-7; either TRBD1 or TRBD2 may fit D (9 bases each). V gave up 4 bases and J gave up 3 bases, with 28 bases separating them. The CDR3 has 19 amino acids. Germline CDR1 LGHNA, CDR2 YNFKEQ. The CDR3 protein is CASSPRDRVTAGGGYEQYF. CDR3 nucleotides: TGTGCCAGCAGCCCCAGGGACAGGGTTACAGCGGGAGGAGGCTACGAGCAGTACTTC.

V is TRBV27 and J is TRBJ2-3, with D perhaps matching TRBD2 (5 bases). Per germline, CDR1 MNHEY and CDR2 SMNVEV (reference sequence). The CDR3 length is 15 residues. V gave up 6 bases and J gave up 0 bases, with 13 bases separating them. In DNA, the CDR3 is TGTGCCAGCAGGTCCGGGATGCGGAGCACAGATACGCAGTATTTT. Translation gives CASRSGMRSTDTQYF.

The chain is built from TRBV28 and TRBJ2-7, with 9 positions matching TRBD1. CDR3 size: 13 residues. Germline V gene data show CDR1 as MDHEN and CDR2 as SYDVKM. The J segment lost 6 bases and the V segment lost 8 bases, leaving 8 bases of the junction unmatched. The CDR3 here is CASGGQGPVEQYF. CDR3 bases: TGTGCCAGCGGGGGACAGGGTCCTGTCGAGCAGTACTTC.

The rearrangement uses TRBV25-1 and TRBJ2-1; D ambiguous. The CDR3 spans 14 residues. CDR1 and CDR2 from the germline V gene are MGHDK and SYGVNS. Trimming took off 1 base at V and 2 bases at J, with 6 bases between the two ends. CDR3 sequence reads: CASSELGTYNEQFF. The CDR3 coding sequence is TGTGCCAGCAGTGAATTGGGCACCTACAATGAGCAGTTCTTC.

The V and J genes are TRBV7-8 and TRBJ2-2, with D possibly TRBD2 on 7 matching bases. V was pared by 2 bases and J by 0 bases, with 10 bases between. CDR1 and CDR2 (germline): SGHVS, FQNEAQ. This CDR3 has 16 residues. The CDR3 bases are TGTGCCAGCAGCTTATGGGGGGGCGCGAACACCGGGGAGCTGTTTTTT. This sequence encodes CASSLWGGANTGELFF.

This sequence joins TRBV2 and TRBJ2-5; D might be TRBD2 (6 bases). Germline V gene sequence: CDR1 SNHLY, CDR2 FYNNEI. V lost 8 bases to trimming and J lost 11 bases, with 21 bases between them. The CDR3 sequence is 13 residues long. CDR3 sequence: CASGRDVDYKQYF. CDR3 sequence (DNA): TGTGCCAGCGGTCGGGACGTGGACTATAAGCAGTACTTC.

V usage is TRBV9 and J usage is TRBJ2-1, with 7 bases aligning to TRBD2. V lost 4 bases and J lost 5; bases outside the gene matches: 9. The CDR3 runs 15 residues. CDR1 is SGDLS, CDR2 YYNGEE, per germline. CDR3 bases: TGTGCCAGCAGCTACGAGCGGGGCAGTCACAATGAGCAGTTCTTC. Protein product: CASSYERGSHNEQFF.